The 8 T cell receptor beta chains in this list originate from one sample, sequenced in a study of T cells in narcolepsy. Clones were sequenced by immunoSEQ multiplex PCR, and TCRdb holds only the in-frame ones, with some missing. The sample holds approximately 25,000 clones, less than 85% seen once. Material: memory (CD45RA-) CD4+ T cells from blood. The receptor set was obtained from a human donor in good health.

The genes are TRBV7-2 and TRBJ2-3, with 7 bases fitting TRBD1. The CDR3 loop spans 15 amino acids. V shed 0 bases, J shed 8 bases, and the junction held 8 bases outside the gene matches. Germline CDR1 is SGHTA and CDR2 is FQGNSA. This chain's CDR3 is CASSLALDRAGTQYF. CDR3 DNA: TGTGCCAGCAGCTTAGCGCTAGACAGGGCGGGTACGCAGTATTTT.

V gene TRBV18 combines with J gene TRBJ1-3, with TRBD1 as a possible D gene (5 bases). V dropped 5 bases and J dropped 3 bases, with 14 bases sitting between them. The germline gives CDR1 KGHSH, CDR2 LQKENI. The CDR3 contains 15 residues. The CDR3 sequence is CASSVSSGSGNTIYF. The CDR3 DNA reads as TGTGCCAGCTCAGTATCTTCAGGGAGTGGAAACACCATATATTTT.

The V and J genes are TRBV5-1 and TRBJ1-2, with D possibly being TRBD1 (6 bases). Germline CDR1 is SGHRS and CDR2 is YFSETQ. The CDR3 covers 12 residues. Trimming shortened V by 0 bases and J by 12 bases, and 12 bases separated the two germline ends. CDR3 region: CASSLGQGKHTF. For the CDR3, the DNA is TGCGCCAGCAGCTTGGGGCAGGGGAAGCACACCTTC.

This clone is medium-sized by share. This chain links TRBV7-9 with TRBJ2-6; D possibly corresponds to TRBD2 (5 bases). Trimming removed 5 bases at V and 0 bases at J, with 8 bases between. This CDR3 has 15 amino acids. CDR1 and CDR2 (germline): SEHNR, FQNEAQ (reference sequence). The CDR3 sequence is CASSHEGSGANVLTF. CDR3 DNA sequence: TGTGCCAGCAGCCACGAGGGCTCTGGGGCCAACGTCCTGACTTTC.

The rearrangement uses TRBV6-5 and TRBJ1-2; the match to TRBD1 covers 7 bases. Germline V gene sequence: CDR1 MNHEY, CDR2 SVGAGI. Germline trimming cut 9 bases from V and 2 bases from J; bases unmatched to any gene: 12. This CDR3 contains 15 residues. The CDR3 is CASFYPTGKNYGYTF. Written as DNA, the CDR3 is TGTGCCAGTTTTTATCCGACAGGGAAGAACTATGGCTACACCTTC.

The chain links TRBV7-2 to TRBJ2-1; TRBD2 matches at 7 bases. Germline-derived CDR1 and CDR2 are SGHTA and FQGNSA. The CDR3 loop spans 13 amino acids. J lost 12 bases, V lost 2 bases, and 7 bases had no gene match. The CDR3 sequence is CASSLNERGGQFF. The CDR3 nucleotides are TGTGCCAGCAGCTTAAACGAGCGGGGCGGGCAGTTCTTC.

CDR3 in amino acids: CASSYSGGTKNIQYF. The CDR3 DNA reads TGTGCCAGCTCGTATAGCGGGGGTACCAAAAACATTCAGTACTTC. The chain uses TRBV7-9 and TRBJ2-4; TRBD2 matches 9 bases. Germline values: CDR1 SEHNR, CDR2 FQNEAQ (reference sequence). The CDR3 loop spans 15 amino acids. Unmatched junction bases numbered 7, after V lost 8 bases and J lost 2 bases.

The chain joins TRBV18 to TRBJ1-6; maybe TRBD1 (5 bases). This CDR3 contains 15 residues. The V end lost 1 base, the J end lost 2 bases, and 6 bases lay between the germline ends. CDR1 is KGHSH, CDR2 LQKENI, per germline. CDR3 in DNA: TGTGCCAGCTCACCACAGGGGACCTATAATTCACCCCTCCACTTT. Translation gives CASSPQGTYNSPLHF.